The present TCR beta chain was sequenced within a study of post-analysis software for immune sequencing data. Study summary: Multiple sclerosis in the patients followed relapsing-remitting, secondary progressive and progressive-relapsing courses. Study-wide findings and caveats: Versus controls, multiple sclerosis patients showed significantly lower diversity (normalized Chao1). Samples from one preparation batch, clustered by F measure, grouped strongly together.

The TCR beta cDNA libraries contained unique molecular identifiers. Using its own MiXCR run on the PCR reads, TCRdb lists one record per CDR3 protein. Among 820,000 or so distinct CDR3 sequences listed, around 50% were seen once. This clonotype was seen more than once but under ten times. Antigen unknown. The sequence was obtained from a girl aged 5 to 17 with multiple sclerosis. Sequenced input: blood.

CDR3 residues: CASSDRDRSYQPQHF. The CDR3 bases are TGTGCCAGCAGTGATCGGGACAGGTCGTATCAGCCCCAGCATTTT. The gene calls are TRBV2 and TRBJ1-5; 8 positions agree with TRBD1. Germline V gene lookup returns CDR1 SNHLY and CDR2 FYNNEI. The junction had 6 bases not matched to a gene; V was cut back by 3 bases and J by 5 bases. This CDR3 spans 15 amino acids.